This TCR beta chain stems from a study of T-cell reconstitution after alpha-beta-depleted transplantation in children. J was trimmed by 0 bases and V by 4 bases; bases with no gene match: 12. Germline V gene data show CDR1 as KGHDR and CDR2 as SFDVKD. CDR3 size: 18 residues. Unique molecular identifiers were incorporated into the prepared TCRbeta library. TCRdb used MiXCR to reprocess the PCR reads, holding one entry per CDR3 protein. The sample lists 190,000 or so distinct CDR3 sequences; 6.5% to 7.5% were seen once. The chain has TRBV24-1 and TRBJ2-3, with TRBD2 matching 7 bases. The sequencing here drew on PBMCs from the stem cell graft donor, taken from the stem cell graft. The receptor's source is a human donor who donated a stem cell graft to a child with Wiskott-Aldrich syndrome. The CDR3 loop reads CATSDPYTISGSTDTQYF. The CDR3 coding sequence is TGTGCCACCAGTGACCCGTACACCATTAGCGGGAGCACAGATACGCAGTATTTT.